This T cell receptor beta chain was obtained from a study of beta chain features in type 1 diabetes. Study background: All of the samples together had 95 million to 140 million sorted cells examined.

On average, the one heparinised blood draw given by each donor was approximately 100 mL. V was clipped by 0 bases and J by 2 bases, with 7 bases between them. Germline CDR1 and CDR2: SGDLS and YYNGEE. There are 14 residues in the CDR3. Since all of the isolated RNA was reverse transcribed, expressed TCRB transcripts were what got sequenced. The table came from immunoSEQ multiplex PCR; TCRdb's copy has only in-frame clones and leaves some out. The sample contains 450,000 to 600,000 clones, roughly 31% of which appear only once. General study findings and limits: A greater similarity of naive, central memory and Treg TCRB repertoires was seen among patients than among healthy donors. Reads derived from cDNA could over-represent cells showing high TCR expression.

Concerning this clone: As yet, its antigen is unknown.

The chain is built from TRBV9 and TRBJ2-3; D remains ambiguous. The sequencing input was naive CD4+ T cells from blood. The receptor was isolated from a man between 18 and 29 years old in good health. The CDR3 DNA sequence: TGTGCCAGCAGCGTAGCACTAAACACAGATACGCAGTATTTT. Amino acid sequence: CASSVALNTDTQYF.